This TCR beta chain emerged from a study of read filtering for tumor transcriptome and immune sequencing. About the research overall: Whole-transcriptome libraries were prepared after DNase treatment. RNA-seq yielded only about 75 to 1,400 TCR reads, IR-seq about 4 to 10.27 million.

V lost 0 bases, J lost 9 bases, and 9 bases lay in between. The CDR3 spans 12 residues. Germline V gene sequence: CDR1 SQVTM, CDR2 ANQGSEA. This clonotype was seen many times. Its matching antigen is unknown. Whole-study results and caveats: In IR-seq, single-read clonotypes were 65% to 90% of clonotypes but approximately 3.5% of reads. The CD138-negative fraction was mixed bone marrow immune cells, not pure T cells.

The library was built from around 400 ng RNA with molecular barcoded adaptors for alpha/delta and beta/gamma chains. MiXCR was run by TCRdb on the reads, yielding one entry per CDR3 protein. The sample lists 45,000 to 55,000 distinct CDR3 sequences, around 20% occurring once. The sequence came from a donor at least 40 years old with multiple myeloma. Sequenced: a population of CD138-negative cells sorted from bone marrow. The chain couples TRBV29-1 to TRBJ2-1; perhaps TRBD2 as D (6 bases). CDR3 in DNA: TGCAGCGTTGAAGACAACGGGAGTGAGCAGTTCTTC. Its protein product is CSVEDNGSEQFF.